This is a list of T cell receptor beta chains from one sample in a study of CD8+ T cells in alopecia areata. Assay: immunoSEQ multiplex PCR; the TCRdb copy retains only in-frame clones and omits some. Of around 150,000 clones in the sample, around three fifths were seen once. The sequenced sample was CD4+ T cells sorted from blood, obtained at week 24, from a patient treated with tofacitinib. The receptors come from a human donor with alopecia areata. Both conserved end residues are part of each CDR3.

j_gene: TRBJ2-2; v_gene: TRBV2; CDR3aa: CASSDLSGVLTGELFF
j_gene: TRBJ2-5; v_gene: TRBV7-8; CDR3aa: CASSLGGQEYF
j_gene: TRBJ1-2; v_gene: TRBV6-1; CDR3aa: CASSPRGRGIGYTF
j_gene: TRBJ1-4; v_gene: TRBV2; CDR3aa: CASSVLSIRGGGKLFF
j_gene: TRBJ1-1; v_gene: TRBV5-6; CDR3aa: CASTLGGRAATEAFF
j_gene: TRBJ2-7; v_gene: TRBV2; CDR3aa: CASRSGKLYGYEQYF
j_gene: TRBJ1-5; v_gene: TRBV15; CDR3aa: CATSRDPGGNQPQHF
j_gene: TRBJ1-6; v_gene: TRBV30; CDR3aa: CAWSIQGVNSPLHF
j_gene: TRBJ2-7; v_gene: TRBV7-2; CDR3aa: CASSATYEQYF
j_gene: TRBJ2-2; v_gene: TRBV11-3; CDR3aa: CASSLVPTGELFF
j_gene: TRBJ1-6; v_gene: TRBV6-5; CDR3aa: CASSSDEGWNSPLHF
j_gene: TRBJ2-3; v_gene: TRBV10-3; CDR3aa: CANAQGTLTDTQYF
j_gene: TRBJ1-2; v_gene: TRBV7-9; CDR3aa: CASSLAGGRTELYTF
j_gene: TRBJ2-7; v_gene: TRBV29-1; CDR3aa: CSVGFWGALYEQYF
j_gene: TRBJ1-4; v_gene: TRBV2; CDR3aa: CASSQEGGNEKLFF
j_gene: TRBJ1-2; v_gene: TRBV6-6; CDR3aa: CASRSRQGAYGYTF
j_gene: TRBJ1-5; v_gene: TRBV15; CDR3aa: CATSRGRDSNQPQHF
j_gene: TRBJ1-2; v_gene: TRBV30; CDR3aa: CAWRGTGAGYGYTF
j_gene: TRBJ1-6; v_gene: TRBV2; CDR3aa: CASSRGWNSPLHF
j_gene: TRBJ1-1; v_gene: TRBV18; CDR3aa: CASSPRVGNTEAFF
j_gene: TRBJ1-2; v_gene: TRBV27; CDR3aa: CASSTFGGSYGYTF
j_gene: TRBJ1-1; v_gene: TRBV13; CDR3aa: CASSAIRVDLRYGGAFF
j_gene: TRBJ2-2; v_gene: TRBV5-1; CDR3aa: CASSLTGTGELFF
j_gene: TRBJ2-7; v_gene: TRBV30; CDR3aa: CAWSASDSNYEQYF
j_gene: TRBJ2-7; v_gene: TRBV5-1; CDR3aa: CASSLRPFEEQYF
j_gene: TRBJ1-5; v_gene: TRBV2; CDR3aa: CASSERARAGSRVFSNQPQHF
j_gene: TRBJ2-6; v_gene: TRBV29-1; CDR3aa: CSVKGYGANVLTF
j_gene: TRBJ1-4; v_gene: TRBV2; CDR3aa: CASEWTPGEKLFF
j_gene: TRBJ2-7; v_gene: TRBV5-1; CDR3aa: CASSTGTPLYEQYF
j_gene: TRBJ1-1; v_gene: TRBV7-8; CDR3aa: CASSLWLQNTEAFF
j_gene: TRBJ2-3; v_gene: TRBV6-6; CDR3aa: CAVDTGDTQYF
j_gene: TRBJ2-5; v_gene: TRBV30; CDR3aa: CAWSTLAGGQETQYF
j_gene: TRBJ2-5; v_gene: TRBV7-3; CDR3aa: CASSLGSGGPEETQYF
j_gene: TRBJ1-2; v_gene: TRBV29-1; CDR3aa: CSVTGGADYGYTF
j_gene: TRBJ2-1; v_gene: TRBV30; CDR3aa: CAWSGDYYNEQFF
j_gene: TRBJ2-3; v_gene: TRBV6-4; CDR3aa: CASSASGISTDTQYF
j_gene: TRBJ1-1; v_gene: TRBV27; CDR3aa: CASSPRGLMNTEAFF
j_gene: TRBJ1-2; v_gene: TRBV30; CDR3aa: CTWRQVGGHYTF
j_gene: TRBJ2-5; v_gene: TRBV29-1; CDR3aa: CSAIQGRETQYF
j_gene: TRBJ1-2; v_gene: TRBV2; CDR3aa: CASSGPLQGLGYTF
j_gene: TRBJ2-7; v_gene: TRBV5-1; CDR3aa: CASSPQTEKLNEQYF